The present T cell receptor beta chain was sequenced within a study of spatial heterogeneity in lung cancer. Study information: The cohort: some 70 early-stage, untreated non-small cell lung cancer patients.

This clonotype was observed many times. Germline V CDR1 and CDR2: KGHSH, LQKENI. Trimming cost V 3 bases and J 9 bases, with 12 bases left between them. The CDR3 loop spans 13 amino acids. A unique molecular identifier was attached to every TCR cDNA molecule. MiXCR, run by TCRdb on the 5' RACE reads, gives a single entry per CDR3 protein. The sample records tens of thousands of distinct CDR3 sequences, about 10% being singletons. Time point: blood at routine non-recurrence follow-up after resection. Without sorting, whole RNA was sequenced from tumor, nontumor lung or frozen PBMC. The sample here was PBMCs, taken at follow-up. The clonotype was recovered from a female donor with early-stage non-small cell lung cancer. This rearrangement joins TRBV18 to TRBJ2-1; no definite D call. The CDR3 nucleotides read TGTGCCAGCTCACCCCCTCTGGGCCCTGAGCAGTTCTTC. Its protein product is CASSPPLGPEQFF.